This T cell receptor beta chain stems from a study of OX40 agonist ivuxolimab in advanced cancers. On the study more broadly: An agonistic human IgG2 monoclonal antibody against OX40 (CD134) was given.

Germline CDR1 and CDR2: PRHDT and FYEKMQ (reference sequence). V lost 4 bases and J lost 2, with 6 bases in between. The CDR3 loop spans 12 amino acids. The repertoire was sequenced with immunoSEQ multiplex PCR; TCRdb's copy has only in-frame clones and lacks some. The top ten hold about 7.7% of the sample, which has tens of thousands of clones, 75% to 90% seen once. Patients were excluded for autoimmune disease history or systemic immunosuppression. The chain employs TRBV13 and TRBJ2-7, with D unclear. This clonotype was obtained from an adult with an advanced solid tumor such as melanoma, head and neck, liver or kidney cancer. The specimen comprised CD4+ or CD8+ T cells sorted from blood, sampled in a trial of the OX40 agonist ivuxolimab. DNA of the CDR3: TGTGCCAGCAGCTCGGAAACCTACGAGCAGTACTTC. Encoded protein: CASSSETYEQYF.